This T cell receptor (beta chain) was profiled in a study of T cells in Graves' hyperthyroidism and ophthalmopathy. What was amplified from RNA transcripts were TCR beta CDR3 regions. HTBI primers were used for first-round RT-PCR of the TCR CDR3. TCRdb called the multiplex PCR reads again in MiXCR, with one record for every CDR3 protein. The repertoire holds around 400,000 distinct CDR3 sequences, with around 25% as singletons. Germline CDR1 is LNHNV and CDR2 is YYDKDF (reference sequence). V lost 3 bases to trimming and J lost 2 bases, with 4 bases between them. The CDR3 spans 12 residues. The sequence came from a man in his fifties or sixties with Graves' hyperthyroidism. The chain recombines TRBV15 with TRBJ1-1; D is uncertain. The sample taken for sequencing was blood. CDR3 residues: CATSRGNTEAFF. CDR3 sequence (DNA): TGTGCCACCAGCAGGGGTAACACTGAAGCTTTCTTT. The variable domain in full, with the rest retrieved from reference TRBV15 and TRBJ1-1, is DAMVIQNPRYQVTQFGKPVTLSCSQTLNHNVMYWYQQKSSQAPKLLFHYYDKDFNNEADTPDNFQSRRPNTSFCFLDIRSPGLGDTAMYLCATSRGNTEAFFGQGTRLTVV.